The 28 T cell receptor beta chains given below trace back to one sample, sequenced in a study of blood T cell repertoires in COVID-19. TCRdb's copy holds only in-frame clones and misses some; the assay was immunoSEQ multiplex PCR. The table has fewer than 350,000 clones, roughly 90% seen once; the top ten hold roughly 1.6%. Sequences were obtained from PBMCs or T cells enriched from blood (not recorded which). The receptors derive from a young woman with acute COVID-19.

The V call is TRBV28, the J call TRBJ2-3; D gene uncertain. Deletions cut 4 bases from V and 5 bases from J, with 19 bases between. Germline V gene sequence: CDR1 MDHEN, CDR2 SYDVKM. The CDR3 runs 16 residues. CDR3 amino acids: CASSSMTGSLGDTQYF. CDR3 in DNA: TGTGCCAGCAGTTCAATGACCGGGTCCCTCGGAGATACGCAGTATTTT.

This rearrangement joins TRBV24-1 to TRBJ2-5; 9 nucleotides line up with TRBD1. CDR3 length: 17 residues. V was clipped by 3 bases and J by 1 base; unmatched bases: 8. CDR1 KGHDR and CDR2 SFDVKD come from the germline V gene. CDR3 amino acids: CATSDPSGTGIQETQYF. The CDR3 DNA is TGTGCCACCAGTGATCCCAGCGGGACAGGGATCCAAGAGACCCAGTACTTC.

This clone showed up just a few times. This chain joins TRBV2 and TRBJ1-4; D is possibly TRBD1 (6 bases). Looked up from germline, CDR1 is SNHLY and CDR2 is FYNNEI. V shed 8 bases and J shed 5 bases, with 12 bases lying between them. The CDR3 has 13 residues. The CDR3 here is CASGGQGNEKLFF. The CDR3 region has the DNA TGTGCCAGCGGGGGCCAGGGGAATGAAAAACTGTTTTTT.

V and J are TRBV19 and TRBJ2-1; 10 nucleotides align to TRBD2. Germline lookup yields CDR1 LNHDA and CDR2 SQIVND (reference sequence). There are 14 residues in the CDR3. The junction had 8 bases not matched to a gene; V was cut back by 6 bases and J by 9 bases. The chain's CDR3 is CASRSLAGEFEQFF. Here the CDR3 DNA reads TGTGCCAGTAGGTCGCTAGCGGGAGAATTTGAGCAGTTCTTC.

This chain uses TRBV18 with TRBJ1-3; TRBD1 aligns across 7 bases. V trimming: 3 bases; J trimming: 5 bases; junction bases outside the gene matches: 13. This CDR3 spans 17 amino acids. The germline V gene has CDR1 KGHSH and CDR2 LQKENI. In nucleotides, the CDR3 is TGTGCCAGCTCACCTAGGACAGGCGACTTGGGTCGAAACACCATATATTTT. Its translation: CASSPRTGDLGRNTIYF.

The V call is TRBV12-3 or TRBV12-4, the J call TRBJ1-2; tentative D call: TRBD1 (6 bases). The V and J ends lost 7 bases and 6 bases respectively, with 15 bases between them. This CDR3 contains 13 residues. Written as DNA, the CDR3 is TGTGCCAGCACCCCTGCAGGGGCGCATGGCTACACCTTC. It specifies CASTPAGAHGYTF.

Here the CDR3 reads CASSPTLMGRETQYF. The CDR3 DNA is TGTGCCAGCAGTCCAACTCTGATGGGGCGAGAGACCCAGTACTTC. The V call is TRBV27, the J call TRBJ2-5; perhaps TRBD1 as D (5 bases). There are 15 residues in the CDR3. The V gene lost 5 bases and the J gene lost 4 bases, with 17 bases spanning the gap. Germline V CDR1 and CDR2: MNHEY, SMNVEV (reference sequence).

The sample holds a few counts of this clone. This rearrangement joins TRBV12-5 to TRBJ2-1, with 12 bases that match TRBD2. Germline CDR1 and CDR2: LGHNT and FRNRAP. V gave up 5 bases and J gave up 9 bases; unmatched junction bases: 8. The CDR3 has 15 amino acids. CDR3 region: CASGGSGTSGFEQFF. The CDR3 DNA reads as TGTGCTAGTGGTGGATCCGGGACTAGCGGGTTTGAGCAGTTCTTC.

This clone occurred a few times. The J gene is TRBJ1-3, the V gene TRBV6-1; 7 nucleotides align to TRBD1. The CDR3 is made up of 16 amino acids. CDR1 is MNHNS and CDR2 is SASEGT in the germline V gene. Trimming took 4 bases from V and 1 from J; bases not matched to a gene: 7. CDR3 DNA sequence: TGTGCCAGCAGTGCCCAACAGGGGACTTCTGGAAACACCATATATTTT. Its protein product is CASSAQQGTSGNTIYF.

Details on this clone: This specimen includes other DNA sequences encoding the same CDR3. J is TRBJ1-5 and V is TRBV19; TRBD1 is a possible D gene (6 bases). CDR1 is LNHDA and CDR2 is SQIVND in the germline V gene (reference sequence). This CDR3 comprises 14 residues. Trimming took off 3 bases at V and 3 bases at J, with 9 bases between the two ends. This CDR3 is CASSIRDTNQPQHF. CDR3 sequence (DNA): TGTGCCAGTAGTATCCGGGACACCAATCAGCCCCAGCATTTT. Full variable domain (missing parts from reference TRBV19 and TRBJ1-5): DGGITQSPKYLFRKEGQNVTLSCEQNLNHDAMYWYRQDPGQGLRLIYYSQIVNDFQKGDIAEGYSVSREKKESFPLTVTSAQKNPTAFYLCASSIRDTNQPQHFGDGTRLSIL.

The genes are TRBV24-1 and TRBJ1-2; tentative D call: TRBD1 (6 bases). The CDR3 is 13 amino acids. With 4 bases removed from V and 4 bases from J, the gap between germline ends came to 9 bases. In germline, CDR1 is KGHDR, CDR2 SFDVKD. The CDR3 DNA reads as TGTGCCACCAGTGAGGCAGGGGCCTATGGCTACACCTTC. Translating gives CATSEAGAYGYTF.

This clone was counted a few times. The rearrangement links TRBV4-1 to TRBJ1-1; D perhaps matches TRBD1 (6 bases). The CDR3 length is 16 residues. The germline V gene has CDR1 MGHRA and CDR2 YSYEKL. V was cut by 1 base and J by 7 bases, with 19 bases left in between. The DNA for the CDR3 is TGCGCCAGCAGCCAAGGTACAGGGACCCTATTAAATGAAGCTTTCTTT. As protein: CASSQGTGTLLNEAFF.

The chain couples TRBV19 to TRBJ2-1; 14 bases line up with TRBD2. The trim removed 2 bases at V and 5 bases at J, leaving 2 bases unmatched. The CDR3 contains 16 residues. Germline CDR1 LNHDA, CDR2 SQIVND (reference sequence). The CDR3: CASSIRTSGGNNEQFF. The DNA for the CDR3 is TGTGCCAGTAGTATACGGACTAGCGGGGGGAACAATGAGCAGTTCTTC.

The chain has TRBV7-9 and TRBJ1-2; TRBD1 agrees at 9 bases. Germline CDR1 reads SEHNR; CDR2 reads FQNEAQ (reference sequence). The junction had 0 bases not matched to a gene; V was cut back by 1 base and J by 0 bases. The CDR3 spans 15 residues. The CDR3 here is CASSLGTGANYGYTF. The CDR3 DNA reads TGTGCCAGCAGCTTAGGGACAGGGGCTAACTATGGCTACACCTTC.

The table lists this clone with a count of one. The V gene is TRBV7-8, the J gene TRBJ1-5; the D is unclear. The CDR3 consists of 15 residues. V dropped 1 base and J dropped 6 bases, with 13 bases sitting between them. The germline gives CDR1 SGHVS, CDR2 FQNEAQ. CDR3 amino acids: CASSLGKGVGQPQHF. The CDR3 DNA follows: TGTGCCAGCAGCTTAGGGAAGGGAGTAGGTCAGCCCCAGCATTTT.

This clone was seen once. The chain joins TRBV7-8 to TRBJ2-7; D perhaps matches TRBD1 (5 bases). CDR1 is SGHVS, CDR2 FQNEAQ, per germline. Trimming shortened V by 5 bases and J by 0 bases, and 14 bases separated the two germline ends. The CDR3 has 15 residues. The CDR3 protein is CASSPDSINSYEQYF. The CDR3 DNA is TGTGCCAGCAGCCCTGACAGCATCAACTCCTACGAGCAGTACTTC.

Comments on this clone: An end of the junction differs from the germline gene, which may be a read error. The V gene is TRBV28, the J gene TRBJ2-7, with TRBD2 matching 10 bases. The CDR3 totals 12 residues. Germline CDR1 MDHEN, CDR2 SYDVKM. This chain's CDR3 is CASSFTSGIRLF. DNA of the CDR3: TGTGCCAGCAGTTTTACTAGCGGGATTCGGCTCTTC.

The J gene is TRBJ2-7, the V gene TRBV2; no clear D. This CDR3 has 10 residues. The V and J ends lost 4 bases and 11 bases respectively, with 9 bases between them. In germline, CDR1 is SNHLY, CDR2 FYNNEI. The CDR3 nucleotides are TGTGCCAGCAGTGGATATGAGAAGTACTTC. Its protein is CASSGYEKYF.

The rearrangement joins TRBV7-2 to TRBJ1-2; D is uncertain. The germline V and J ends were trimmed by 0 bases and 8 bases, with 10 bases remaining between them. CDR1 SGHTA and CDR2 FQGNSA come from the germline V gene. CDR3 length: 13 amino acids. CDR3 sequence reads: CASSLAPGRGYTF. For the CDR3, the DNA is TGTGCCAGCAGCTTAGCGCCAGGCCGGGGCTACACCTTC.

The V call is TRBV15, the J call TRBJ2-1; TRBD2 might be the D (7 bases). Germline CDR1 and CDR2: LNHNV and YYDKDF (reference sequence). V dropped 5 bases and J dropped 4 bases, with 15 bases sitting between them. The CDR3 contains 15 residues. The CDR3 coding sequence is TGTGCCACCAGCGCTGGGGGGGCGCTTTACAATGAGCAGTTCTTC. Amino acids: CATSAGGALYNEQFF.

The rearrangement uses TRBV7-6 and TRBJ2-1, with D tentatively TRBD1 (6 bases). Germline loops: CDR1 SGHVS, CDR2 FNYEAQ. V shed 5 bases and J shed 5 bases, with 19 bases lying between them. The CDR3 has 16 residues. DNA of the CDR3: TGTGCCAGCAGCACTCGATACAGGGAACGCCACAATGAGCAGTTCTTC. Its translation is CASSTRYRERHNEQFF.

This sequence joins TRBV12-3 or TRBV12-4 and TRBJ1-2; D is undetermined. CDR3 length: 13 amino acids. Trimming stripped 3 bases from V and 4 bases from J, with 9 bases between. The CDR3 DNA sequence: TGTGCCAGCAGTTTGCAGACTATCTATGGCTACACCTTC. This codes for CASSLQTIYGYTF.

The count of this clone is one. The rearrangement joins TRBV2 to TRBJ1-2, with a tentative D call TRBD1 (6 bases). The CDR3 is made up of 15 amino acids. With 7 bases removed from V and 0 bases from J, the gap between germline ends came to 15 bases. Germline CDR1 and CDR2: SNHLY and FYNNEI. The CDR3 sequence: CASKGGLGANYGYTF. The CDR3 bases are TGTGCCAGCAAGGGGGGGTTAGGGGCTAACTATGGCTACACCTTC. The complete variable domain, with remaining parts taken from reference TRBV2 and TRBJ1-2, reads EPEVTQTPSHQVTQMGQEVILRCVPISNHLYFYWYRQILGQKVEFLVSFYNNEISEKSEIFDDQFSVERPDGSNFTLKIRSTKLEDSAMYFCASKGGLGANYGYTFGSGTRLTVV.

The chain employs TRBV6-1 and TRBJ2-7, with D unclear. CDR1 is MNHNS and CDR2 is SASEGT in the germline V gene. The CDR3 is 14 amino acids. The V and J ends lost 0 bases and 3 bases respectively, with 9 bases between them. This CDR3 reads CASSEALGDYEQYF. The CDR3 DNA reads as TGTGCCAGCAGTGAAGCGCTTGGAGACTACGAGCAGTACTTC.

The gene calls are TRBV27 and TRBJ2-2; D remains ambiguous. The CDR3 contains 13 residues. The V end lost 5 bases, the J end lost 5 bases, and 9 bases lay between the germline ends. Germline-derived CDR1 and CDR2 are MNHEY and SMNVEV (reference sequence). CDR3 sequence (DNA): TGTGCCAGCAGTCCCGGAGTGACCGGGGAGCTGTTTTTT. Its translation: CASSPGVTGELFF.

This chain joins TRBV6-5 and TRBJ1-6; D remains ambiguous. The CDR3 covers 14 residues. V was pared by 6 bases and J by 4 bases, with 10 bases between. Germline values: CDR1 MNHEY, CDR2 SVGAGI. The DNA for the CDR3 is TGTGCCAGCAGACCCCCCAGTTATAATTCACCCCTCCACTTT. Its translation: CASRPPSYNSPLHF.

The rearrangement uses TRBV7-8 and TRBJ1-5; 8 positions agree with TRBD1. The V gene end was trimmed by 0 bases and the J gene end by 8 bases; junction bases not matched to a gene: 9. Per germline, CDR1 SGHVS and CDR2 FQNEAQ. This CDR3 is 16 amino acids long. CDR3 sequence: CASSLAPGQVYEPQHF. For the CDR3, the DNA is TGTGCCAGCAGCTTAGCCCCGGGACAGGTGTATGAGCCCCAGCATTTT.

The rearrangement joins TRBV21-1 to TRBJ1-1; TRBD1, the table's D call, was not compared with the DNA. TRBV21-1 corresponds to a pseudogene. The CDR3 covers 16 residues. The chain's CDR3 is CASSKAGTGRNTEAFF. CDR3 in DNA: TGTGCCAGCAGCAAAGCCGGGACAGGGCGGAACACTGAAGCTTTCTTT.